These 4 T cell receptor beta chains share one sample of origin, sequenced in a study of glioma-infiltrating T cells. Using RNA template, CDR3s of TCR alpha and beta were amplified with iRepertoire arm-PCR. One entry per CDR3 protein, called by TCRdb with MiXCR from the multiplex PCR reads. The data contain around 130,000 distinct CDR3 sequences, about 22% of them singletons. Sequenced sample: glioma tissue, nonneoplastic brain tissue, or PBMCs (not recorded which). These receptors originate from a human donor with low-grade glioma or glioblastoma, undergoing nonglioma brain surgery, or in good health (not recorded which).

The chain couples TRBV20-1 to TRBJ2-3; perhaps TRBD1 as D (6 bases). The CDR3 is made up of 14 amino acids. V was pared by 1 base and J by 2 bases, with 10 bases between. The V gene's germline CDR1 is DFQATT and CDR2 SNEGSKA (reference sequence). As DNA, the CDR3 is TGCAGTGCTAGAGCCAGGGGTGTCACAGATACGCAGTATTTT. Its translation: CSARARGVTDTQYF.

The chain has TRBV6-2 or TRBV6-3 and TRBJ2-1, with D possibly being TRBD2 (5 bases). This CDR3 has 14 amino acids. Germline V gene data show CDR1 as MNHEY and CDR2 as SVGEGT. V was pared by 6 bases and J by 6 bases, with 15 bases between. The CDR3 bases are TGTGCCAGCAGCCCCCGGGGTCAGACCAATGAGCAGTTCTTC. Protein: CASSPRGQTNEQFF.

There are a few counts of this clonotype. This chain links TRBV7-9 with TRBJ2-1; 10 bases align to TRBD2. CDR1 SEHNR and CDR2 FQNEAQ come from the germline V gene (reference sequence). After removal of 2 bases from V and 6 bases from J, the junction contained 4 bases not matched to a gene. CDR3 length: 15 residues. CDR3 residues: CASSLLAGALNEQFF. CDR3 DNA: TGTGCCAGCAGCTTACTAGCGGGGGCCCTCAATGAGCAGTTCTTC.

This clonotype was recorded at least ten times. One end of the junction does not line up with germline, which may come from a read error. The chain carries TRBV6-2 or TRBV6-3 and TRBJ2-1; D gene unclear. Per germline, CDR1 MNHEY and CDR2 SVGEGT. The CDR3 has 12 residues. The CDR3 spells CASSYSNNEQFF. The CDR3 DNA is TGTGCCAGCAGTTACTCCAACAATGAGCAGTTCTTC.